This T cell receptor beta chain was found in a study of blood T cell repertoires in COVID-19. Across the whole study: T cells, B-cell-depleted T cells, or PBMCs provided the cDNA or gDNA that served as material.

V was pared by 1 base and J by 2 bases, with 4 bases of the junction left unmatched. Germline-derived CDR1 and CDR2 are SGHDT and YYEEEE. This CDR3 has 17 amino acids. This clone has only one observation. As handled by the study authors: Amplification of reference gene primers was used by the study to estimate nucleated cell counts. Here immunoSEQ multiplex PCR was the method, and the copy in TCRdb shows in-frame clones only, minus some. V and J calls plus clone size are reproduced from that table; the DNA served to infer D and trimming. Of about 400,000 clones listed, approximately 90% are singletons.

Sequenced material: PBMCs or T cells enriched from blood (not recorded which). The sequence was collected from a woman aged 25 to 39 with acute COVID-19. V is TRBV5-6 and J is TRBJ1-5, with 12 bases that match TRBD1. As DNA, the CDR3 is TGTGCCAGCAGCTTGCTGGGACAGGGGGCGGGCAATCAGCCCCAGCATTTT. Residues: CASSLLGQGAGNQPQHF.